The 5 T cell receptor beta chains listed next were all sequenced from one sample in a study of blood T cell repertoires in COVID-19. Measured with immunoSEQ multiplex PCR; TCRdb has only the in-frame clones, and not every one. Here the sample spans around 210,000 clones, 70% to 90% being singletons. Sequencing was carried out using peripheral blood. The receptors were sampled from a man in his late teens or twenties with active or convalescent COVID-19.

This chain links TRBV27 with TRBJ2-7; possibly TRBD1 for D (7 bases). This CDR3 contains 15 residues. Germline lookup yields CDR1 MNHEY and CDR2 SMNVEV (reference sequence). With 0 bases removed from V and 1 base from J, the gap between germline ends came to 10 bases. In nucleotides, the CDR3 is TGTGCCAGCAGTTTATCGGGGGGACAGTCCTACGAGCAGTACTTC. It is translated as CASSLSGGQSYEQYF.

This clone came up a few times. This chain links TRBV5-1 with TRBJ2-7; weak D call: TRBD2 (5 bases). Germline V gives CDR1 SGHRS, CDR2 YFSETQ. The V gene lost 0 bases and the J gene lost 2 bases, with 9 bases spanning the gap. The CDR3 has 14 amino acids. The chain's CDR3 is CASSLGAEPYEQYF. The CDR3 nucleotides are TGCGCCAGCAGCTTGGGAGCGGAACCCTACGAGCAGTACTTC. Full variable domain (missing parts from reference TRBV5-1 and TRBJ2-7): KAGVTQTPRYLIKTRGQQVTLSCSPISGHRSVSWYQQTPGQGLQFLFEYFSETQRNKGNFPGRFSGRQFSNSRSEMNVSTLELGDSALYLCASSLGAEPYEQYFGPGTRLTVT.

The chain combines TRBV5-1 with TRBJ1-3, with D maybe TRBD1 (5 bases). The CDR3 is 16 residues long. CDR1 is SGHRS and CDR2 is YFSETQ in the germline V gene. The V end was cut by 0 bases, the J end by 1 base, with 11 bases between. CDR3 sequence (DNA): TGCGCCAGCAGCTTGGGAGCGCAGGGTTCTGGAAACACCATATATTTT. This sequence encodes CASSLGAQGSGNTIYF.

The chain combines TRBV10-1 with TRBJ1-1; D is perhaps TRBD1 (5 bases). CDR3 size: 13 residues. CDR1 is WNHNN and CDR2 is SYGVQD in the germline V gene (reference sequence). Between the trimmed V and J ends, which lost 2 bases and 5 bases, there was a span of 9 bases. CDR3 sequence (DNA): TGCGCCAGCAGTGAGAGGGGATATACTGAAGCTTTCTTT. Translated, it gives CASSERGYTEAFF.

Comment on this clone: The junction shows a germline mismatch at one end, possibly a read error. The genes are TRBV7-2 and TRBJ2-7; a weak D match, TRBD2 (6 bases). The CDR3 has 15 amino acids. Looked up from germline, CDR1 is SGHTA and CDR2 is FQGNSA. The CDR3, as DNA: TGTGCCAGCAGTTTAGGGACTCACAGCTCCTACGAGCAGTACTTC. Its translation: CASSLGTHSSYEQYF.